These 12 T cell receptor beta chains were sequenced from one sample in a study of long-term antiretroviral therapy in people with HIV. Survey-level immunoSEQ v3.0 assays were run. Measured with immunoSEQ multiplex PCR; TCRdb has only the in-frame clones, and not every one. This sample has tens of thousands of clones, with about 95% found just once. Sequenced here: unsorted PBMCs, sampled 3.7 years after starting antiretroviral therapy. The receptor set was obtained from a woman in her 50s with HIV.

The rearrangement joins TRBV11-3 to TRBJ2-7; D is unresolved. This CDR3 comprises 12 residues. Trimming took off 2 bases at V and 5 bases at J, with 7 bases between the two ends. CDR1 is SGHNT, CDR2 YENEEA, per germline. DNA for the CDR3: TGTGCCAGCAGCTTAAATCGTAACGAGCAGTACTTC. Its protein product is CASSLNRNEQYF.

The chain has TRBV4-2 and TRBJ2-7, with 9 bases aligning to TRBD1. This CDR3 contains 16 residues. V was pared by 5 bases and J by 2 bases, with 10 bases of the junction left unmatched. Germline values: CDR1 LGHNA, CDR2 YNFKEQ. The CDR3 coding sequence is TGTGCCAGCAGCTCACTAGGGACAGGGATCACCTACGAGCAGTACTTC. This codes for CASSSLGTGITYEQYF.

The V and J genes are TRBV5-1 and TRBJ1-4, with D possibly matching TRBD1 (6 bases). Trimming shortened V by 0 bases and J by 8 bases, and 17 bases separated the two germline ends. In germline, CDR1 is SGHRS, CDR2 YFSETQ. The CDR3 covers 16 residues. As DNA, the CDR3 is TGCGCCAGCAGCTTGGCTCGGCAGGGGCCGTCGGAAAAACTGTTTTTT. Its protein is CASSLARQGPSEKLFF.

The V and J genes are TRBV10-3 and TRBJ1-1; TRBD1 agrees at 10 bases. V was clipped by 6 bases and J by 3 bases; unmatched bases: 10. Germline assignment: CDR1 ENHRY and CDR2 SYGVKD. This CDR3 is built from 16 residues. CDR3 sequence (DNA): TGTGCCATCAGCCAAACCGGGACAGGGGAGGACACTGAAGCTTTCTTT. Translated: CAISQTGTGEDTEAFF.

This chain links TRBV4-3 with TRBJ2-2; maybe TRBD1 (7 bases). The CDR3 spans 17 residues. Germline-derived CDR1 and CDR2 are LGHNA and YSLEER. Trimming left V 4 bases short and J 2 bases short, with 17 bases between. Here the CDR3 DNA reads TGCGCCAGCAGCCGGAACGGCGGGACAGACAACACCGGGGAGCTGTTTTTT. Its protein product is CASSRNGGTDNTGELFF.

J is TRBJ2-7 and V is TRBV7-2; 14 bases agree with TRBD2. Germline CDR1 is SGHTA and CDR2 is FQGNSA. V trimming: 2 bases; J trimming: 6 bases; junction bases outside the gene matches: 6. The CDR3 extends over 16 amino acids. The CDR3 sequence is CASSLRLGLAGGEQYF. The DNA of the CDR3 is TGTGCCAGCAGCTTAAGGTTAGGACTAGCGGGGGGCGAGCAGTACTTC.

The chain links TRBV19 to TRBJ1-3; D possibly corresponds to TRBD1 (6 bases). The CDR3 covers 16 residues. Germline V gives CDR1 LNHDA, CDR2 SQIVND (reference sequence). With 3 bases removed from V and 3 bases from J, the gap between germline ends came to 15 bases. DNA of the CDR3: TGTGCCAGTAGTATTTTTGCGGCCAGGGGTGGAAACACCATATATTTT. It specifies CASSIFAARGGNTIYF.

The chain couples TRBV18 to TRBJ2-5; D remains ambiguous. Trimming shortened V by 3 bases and J by 3 bases, and 8 bases separated the two germline ends. Germline values: CDR1 KGHSH, CDR2 LQKENI. The CDR3 loop spans 13 amino acids. The CDR3 bases are TGTGCCAGCTCACCTTTTTCAAAAGAGACCCAGTACTTC. Its protein is CASSPFSKETQYF.

The chain links TRBV18 to TRBJ1-3; D uncertain. The CDR3 is 15 amino acids. The V and J ends lost 6 bases and 1 base respectively, with 13 bases between them. Germline V gives CDR1 KGHSH, CDR2 LQKENI. CDR3 protein: CASSPLAGSGNTIYF. The CDR3 nucleotides are TGTGCCAGCTCTCCCCTGGCCGGGTCTGGAAACACCATATATTTT.

This chain connects TRBV5-1 to TRBJ2-1; a possible D gene is TRBD2 (6 bases). Per the germline V gene, CDR1 is SGHRS and CDR2 is YFSETQ. This CDR3 comprises 16 residues. V lost 0 bases and J 3 bases, leaving 13 bases between the germline ends. The CDR3 sequence is CASSLVVGGGYNEQFF. CDR3 in DNA: TGCGCCAGCAGCTTGGTGGTTGGGGGAGGCTACAATGAGCAGTTCTTC.

The chain employs TRBV30 and TRBJ1-1; D is possibly TRBD1 (5 bases). The V gene's germline CDR1 is GTSNPN and CDR2 SVGIG (reference sequence). This CDR3 comprises 13 residues. V shed 2 bases and J shed 1 base, with 8 bases lying between them. The CDR3 region is CAWSPTGNTEAFF. CDR3 DNA sequence: TGTGCCTGGAGTCCAACAGGGAACACTGAAGCTTTCTTT.

This rearrangement joins TRBV19 to TRBJ1-2; TRBD1 matches 8 bases. Losses at the gene ends were 6 bases for V and 8 bases for J; bases not matched to a gene: 8. Germline CDR1 reads LNHDA; CDR2 reads SQIVND (reference sequence). The CDR3 spans 13 residues. The CDR3 sequence: CASSRDRGVGYTF. For the CDR3, the DNA is TGTGCCAGTAGCCGAGACAGGGGAGTCGGCTACACCTTC.